Listed here is a single T cell receptor (beta chain). This clone appeared a single time. Its antigen is not yet known. The sample holds no much larger clone one base away, and base qualities are not on file. The library was prepared using the immunoSEQ multiplex PCR assay. The multiplex PCR relied on a mix of 60 forward primers for TCR Vbeta segments and 13 reverse primers for TCR Jbeta segments. The CDR3 region of rearranged TCR beta genes was amplified from genomic DNA with a multiplex PCR assay. Amplified TCR beta libraries were sequenced as 87-base-pair reads on the Illumina HiSeq System. The original pipeline was this. A later analysis counted tens of millions of unique TCR beta chains across the roughly 700 repertoires, and roughly 11 million of these chains were shared by at least two donors. A nearest-neighbor algorithm error-corrected the raw reads and collapsed the reads into unique sequences, merging closely related sequences to remove PCR and sequencing errors. To assign V, D and J gene segments, CDR3 sequences were aligned to IMGT reference sequences. For a sequence to be retained, a match of at least six nucleotides was required to both a V gene segment and a J gene segment. Rearrangements were called productive when the CDR3 lacked stop codons and stayed in frame with V and J; all others were non-productive. Following IMGT convention, CDR3 was defined as the stretch from the second conserved V-encoded cysteine up to the conserved J-encoded phenylalanine. Sequences without an unambiguous match to a single V gene segment were excluded from the earlier analysis of several hundred of the donors. An earlier analysis of a few hundred of the donors called V segments functional above 56.7% productive rearrangements and segregating when the between-donor standard deviation exceeded 5%. A statistical classification framework was built to diagnose cytomegalovirus status from the catalog of TCR beta chain sequences. In a later analysis, TCR nucleotide sequences were compared against IMGT/GENE-DB human TR gene sequences so that V and J genes could be assigned. In a later analysis, CDR3 sequences and most-parsimonious VDJ recombination scenarios were assigned using the TCRdist pipeline. In a later analysis, each TCR beta chain was defined by its CDR3 amino acid sequence together with its V-gene family, and reads lacking a unique V-gene family were excluded. As a way to deal with suspected cross-contamination and a sequencing artifact, a later analysis dropped hundreds of nucleotide sequences that were highly shared and had low generation probability. A later analysis calculated a clonal expansion index for each public chain from normalized within-repertoire ranks of inferred template counts. In a later analysis, generation probabilities were computed with a VDJ recombination model fitted to out-of-frame rearrangements, and the resulting probabilities were checked against IGoR. Hypergeometric tests were used in a later analysis to score TCR-TCR, TCR-HLA and TCR-CMV co-occurrence, with a repertoire-size bias correction applied to the TCR pairs. A later analysis estimated false discovery rates by permuting HLA or CMV assignments 20 times. In a later analysis, co-occurring TCRs were grouped using DBSCAN, with TCRdist sequence similarity added in when clustering inside HLA-allele-positive subsets. Repertoires with fewer than 30,000 or more than 120,000 public chains were left out of co-occurrence clustering, as were a handful of repertoires with anomalous nucleotide sharing. Here the immuneACCESS table is served through TCRdb, limited to in-frame sequences with V and J called. Missing clones are a known gap in these copies; in checked studies unresolved V genes cover under half, and the rest lacks a known reason. V and J calls and clone size are given by that table; D and trimming were obtained from the DNA. In all, the sample holds over 95,000 clones, and approximately 83% of those were seen once. Roughly 2.6% of the sample goes to the ten largest clones.

This entry belongs to a study of cytomegalovirus exposure and HLA in healthy donors (dated by TCRdb to about 2017). For the study in its entirety: According to an earlier analysis of 587 of the donors, about 179 million T cells yielded some 120 million unique TCR beta sequences and about 280 Gb of sequence data. About 310 gigabases of sequencing data and tens of millions of unique TCR sequences were included in an early release covering about 700 HLA-typed donors. Of the approximately 400 genotyped donors, over 65% fell in the genetic ancestry cluster associated with self-reported Caucasian donors. The study aimed to test whether cataloging public T cell receptors could reveal signatures of past pathogen exposure. The study profiled the T cell repertoires of about 720 subjects by immunosequencing and related them to cytomegalovirus serostatus. In addition to the first cohort of approximately 650 subjects, a separate validation cohort of approximately 130 different subjects was used. To predict cytomegalovirus infection status, the study combined high-throughput TCR immunosequencing, statistical association of individual TCRs with disease status, and machine learning. To study patterns of TCR occurrence, a later analysis re-analyzed previously published TCR beta repertoires from 550 to 800 donors and added high-resolution HLA genotyping. The later analysis used no new phenotypic data to find candidate immune exposures, relying instead on TCR beta sequences and their occurrence across donors. An earlier analysis of roughly 600 of the donors used high-throughput TCR beta sequencing to judge whether each TCR beta V gene segment behaved as functional or pseudogenic. Donor age, sex, ethnicity and CMV serostatus were compiled together with the repertoire data. A later genetic analysis took genome-wide SNP genotypes for about 65% of the roughly 670 donors and used that subset as a discovery cohort. All discovery cohort repertoires had been generated using a single sequencing platform. HLA typing covered class I and class II loci at four-digit resolution. Typing coverage differed by locus: A, B, C, DRB1 and DQB1 were typed in about 620-630 donors, DQA1 in roughly 500, DPA1 in some 600, and DPB1 in just under 490. Several DR-DQ haplotypes were handled as single units for association and clustering because linkage in the cohort was strong. Across roughly 420 genotyped donors of the cohort, an average of about 240,000 unique TCR beta nucleotide sequences per donor were sequenced, and 15% to 20% of those sequences were non-productive. Beyond this particular receptor, the publication reports: An earlier analysis of approximately 600 of the donors showed that most TCR beta V segments appeared in productive rearrangements either about 90% or about 30% of the time, which broadly matched IMGT annotations. Because counts were too low, seventeen rarely observed V segments, including chromosome 9 orphons, were excluded from the earlier analysis of about 500 of the donors. Correlated functional status among segregating V segments might reflect linkage disequilibrium, but an unknown experimental factor could not be ruled out. V-gene and J-gene trimming of TCR beta chains was associated with a missense DCLRE1C variant in a later genetic analysis, and the association was replicated in an independent cohort. A cluster of highly shared sequence variants was judged likely to be a technical artifact of the sequencing pipeline. In a later genetic analysis, fewer N-insertions in productive TCRs were reported among donors in an Asian-associated ancestry cluster than the 666-donor mean. Sequencing depth was assumed to be roughly uniform across donors in the presence/absence analyses, though that assumption may not hold. This cohort had only TCR beta chains sequenced, and the lack of alpha or paired-chain data limited which features could be detected. The 87-base-pair reads could not distinguish some IMGT-functional V segments, including TRBV6-2 and TRBV6-3, so those segments were excluded. Strong co-occurrence of HLA alleles, especially DR and DQ, made assigning TCR associations to individual alleles difficult. A further reported finding was that TCR beta sequences accurately predicted the HLA-A and HLA-B alleles for most subjects in the first cohort. A later analysis found that most CMV-associated TCR beta chains appeared HLA-restricted, with HLA associations seemingly driven largely by CMV exposure. A later analysis found that HLA-associated TCR beta chains were more clonally expanded and had lower generation probabilities than equally common non-associated chains. In both the original and validation cohorts, the classifier was reported to diagnose cytomegalovirus status with high specificity and sensitivity. Because HLA typing was unavailable for some donors at each locus, only the typed subset was used in association tests. A later analysis reported that several top co-occurrence clusters appeared linked to parvovirus B19, influenza, CMV and Epstein-Barr virus. Across donors, most TCR sequences were observed very rarely, whereas some public TCRs were present in many individuals. The authors suggested that the approach could potentially be generalized to other disease states and immunological phenotypes. According to a later analysis, TCR association rates differed among HLA loci, with DRB1 alleles showing the most associated TCRs and HLA-C alleles showing the fewest. Immune exposure information for the cohort was limited to CMV serostatus. A total of roughly 160 TCR beta chains were listed by the study as associated with cytomegalovirus. At a false discovery rate of 0.05, a later analysis linked about 17,000 TCR beta sequences to specific HLA alleles. In vitro tests confirmed that three of the cytomegalovirus-associated TCR beta chains recognize cytomegalovirus antigens.

The V end gives up 6 bases and the J end 4 bases, leaving 12 bases in the junction not matched to a gene. The CDR3 starts with the cysteine, ends with the phenylalanine, and has 16 residues. Only the CDR3 region is kept as DNA, spanning 48 bases read in frame from base 1. Based on the germline V gene (reference sequence), the CDR1 and CDR2 sequences are LNHDA and SQIVND. The cohort consisted of fewer than 700 healthy bone marrow donors. At the time of sampling, all cohort members were nominally healthy, though unrecorded immune exposures were likely present. The donor was CMV seronegative and belonged to the group of more than 300 seronegative cohort members. A peripheral blood sample was collected from each donor, and TCR beta sequencing was performed on peripheral blood mononuclear cells. The Qiagen DNeasy Blood Extraction Kit was used to extract genomic DNA from the blood cell samples.

This receptor was taken from a woman aged 18-29 years in good health and CMV-seronegative. In this chain, TRBV19 is recombined with TRBJ2-3; 8 bases in the junction line up with TRBD2. The material sequenced was PBMCs. The bases are TGTGCCAGTAGCCGGGGGGGAGCCTCAGCGGCAGATACGCAGTATTTT. It translates to CASSRGGASAADTQYF. When the CDR3 is completed using the reference TRBV19 and TRBJ2-3 genes on either side, the full variable domain is DGGITQSPKYLFRKEGQNVTLSCEQNLNHDAMYWYRQDPGQGLRLIYYSQIVNDFQKGDIAEGYSVSREKKESFPLTVTSAQKNPTAFYLCASSRGGASAADTQYFGPGTRLTVL.